The 29 T cell receptor beta chains below were found in one sample sequenced in a study of T-cell reconstitution after alpha-beta-depleted transplantation in children. Using unique molecular identifiers, the investigators prepared the TCRbeta library. TCRdb redid the calling of the PCR reads with MiXCR, one entry per CDR3 protein. The sample contains under 350,000 distinct CDR3 sequences, 9.9% of which appear only once. The sample here was PBMCs from the stem cell graft donor, taken from the stem cell graft. The receptors come from a human donor who donated a stem cell graft to a child with SCID.

This clonotype turned up a few times. The chain joins TRBV6-5 to TRBJ1-6, with D possibly TRBD1 on 6 matching bases. V lost 6 bases to trimming and J lost 7 bases, with 10 bases between them. Per the germline V gene, CDR1 is MNHEY and CDR2 is SVGAGI. The CDR3 has 13 residues. The CDR3 spells CASSYRENSPLHF. As DNA, the CDR3 is TGTGCCAGCAGCTACAGGGAAAATTCACCCCTCCACTTT.

The chain is built from TRBV4-2 and TRBJ2-7, with D uncertain. V gave up 0 bases and J gave up 2 bases, with 8 bases separating them. Germline-derived CDR1 and CDR2 are LGHNA and YNFKEQ. The CDR3 runs to 14 residues. CDR3 amino acids: CASSQEDMTYEQYF. CDR3 coding DNA: TGTGCCAGCAGCCAAGAGGATATGACCTACGAGCAGTACTTC.

The chain uses TRBV29-1 and TRBJ1-1; TRBD1 matches at 9 bases. This CDR3 has 14 amino acids. Germline-derived CDR1 and CDR2 are SQVTM and ANQGSEA. V lost 7 bases, J lost 0 bases, and 6 bases stayed unmatched. This CDR3 reads CSAGQGSMNTEAFF. In DNA form, the CDR3 reads TGCAGCGCCGGACAGGGGAGCATGAACACTGAAGCTTTCTTT.

The J gene is TRBJ2-7, the V gene TRBV29-1; no definite D call. The CDR3 runs to 10 residues. The germline V gene has CDR1 SQVTM and CDR2 ANQGSEA. V was shortened by 8 bases and J by 3 bases, with 8 bases between the two germline ends. This chain's CDR3 is CSTPLYEQYF. The CDR3 DNA is TGCAGCACCCCGCTCTACGAGCAGTACTTC.

For this clonotype: This may come from a read error, since a much larger clone is one base off. The chain carries TRBV5-1 and TRBJ2-2; D might be TRBD1 (6 bases). Trimming cost V 7 bases and J 6 bases, with 7 bases left between them. CDR1 and CDR2 (germline): SGHRS, YFSETQ. The CDR3 loop spans 11 amino acids. CDR3 nucleotide sequence: TGCGCCAGCGAGGGGGCCGGGGAGCTGTTTTTT. Protein product: CASEGAGELFF. The variable domain in full, with the rest retrieved from reference TRBV5-1 and TRBJ2-2, is KAGVTQTPRYLIKTRGQQVTLSCSPISGHRSVSWYQQTPGQGLQFLFEYFSETQRNKGNFPGRFSGRQFSNSRSEMNVSTLELGDSALYLCASEGAGELFFGEGSRLTVL.

In its sample, this clonotype was seen a few times. The rearrangement joins TRBV5-1 to TRBJ2-7; 8 bases fit TRBD1. After removal of 3 bases from V and 3 bases from J, the junction contained 8 bases not matched to a gene. Germline-derived CDR1 and CDR2 are SGHRS and YFSETQ. The CDR3 is made up of 15 amino acids. The CDR3 loop reads CASSYAGTGFYEQYF. In DNA form, the CDR3 reads TGCGCCAGCAGCTACGCCGGGACAGGTTTCTACGAGCAGTACTTC.

This clonotype was counted a few times. The V and J genes are TRBV19 and TRBJ1-1, with D unresolved. The CDR3 consists of 14 residues. Trimming left V 3 bases short and J 8 bases short, with 16 bases between. CDR1 is LNHDA, CDR2 SQIVND, per germline (reference sequence). The CDR3 reads CASSIISPGSEAFF. CDR3 nucleotides: TGTGCCAGTAGTATTATTTCGCCGGGATCCGAAGCTTTCTTT.

This clonotype has ten or more counts. This chain connects TRBV12-3 or TRBV12-4 to TRBJ2-5, with 10 bases lining up with TRBD2. J gave up 2 bases and V 2 bases, and 8 bases lay outside the gene matches. The CDR3 extends over 17 amino acids. Here the CDR3 DNA reads TGTGCCAGCAGTTTACGAAAACTAGCGGGGAGACAAGAGACCCAGTACTTC. This gives the protein CASSLRKLAGRQETQYF.

This clonotype was recorded at least ten times. The chain is built from TRBV5-1 and TRBJ2-1; D is ambiguous. CDR3 size: 13 residues. CDR1 and CDR2 from the germline V gene are SGHRS and YFSETQ. V was cut by 4 bases and J by 4 bases, with 9 bases left in between. The CDR3 DNA sequence: TGCGCCAGCAGCATCGACAATTACAATGAGCAGTTCTTC. It yields the protein CASSIDNYNEQFF. Based on the CDR3 plus reference TRBV5-1 and TRBJ2-1, the full variable domain is KAGVTQTPRYLIKTRGQQVTLSCSPISGHRSVSWYQQTPGQGLQFLFEYFSETQRNKGNFPGRFSGRQFSNSRSEMNVSTLELGDSALYLCASSIDNYNEQFFGPGTRLTVL.

Here the CDR3 DNA reads TGTGCCAGCAGCTTTCGCAGATCCACCTACGAGCAGTACTTC. Translation: CASSFRRSTYEQYF. The chain couples TRBV7-2 to TRBJ2-7; D uncertain. Germline V gene lookup returns CDR1 SGHTA and CDR2 FQGNSA. The ends were cut back, 3 bases at V and 2 bases at J, with 11 bases in the middle. CDR3 length: 14 residues.

This clonotype showed up just a few times. J is TRBJ2-1 and V is TRBV9, with unresolved D. Trimming took off 0 bases at V and 3 bases at J, with 16 bases between the two ends. CDR1 and CDR2 (germline): SGDLS, YYNGEE. The CDR3 has 17 residues. CDR3 sequence (DNA): TGTGCCAGCAGCGTAGTTGCGGCAGTTCAATACTACAATGAGCAGTTCTTC. Protein: CASSVVAAVQYYNEQFF. The full variable domain, rest sourced from reference TRBV9 and TRBJ2-1, is DSGVTQTPKHLITATGQRVTLRCSPRSGDLSVYWYQQSLDQGLQFLIQYYNGEERAKGNILERFSAQQFPDLHSELNLSSLELGDSALYFCASSVVAAVQYYNEQFFGPGTRLTVL.

This chain links TRBV24-1 with TRBJ1-2; D perhaps matches TRBD1 (5 bases). Germline values: CDR1 KGHDR, CDR2 SFDVKD. Between the trimmed V and J ends, which lost 3 bases and 4 bases, there was a span of 8 bases. This CDR3 comprises 13 residues. The CDR3 loop reads CATSDGTGYGYTF. The CDR3 coding sequence is TGTGCCACCAGTGATGGGACGGGCTATGGCTACACCTTC.

This clonotype was counted at least ten times. V is TRBV6-1 and J is TRBJ2-7; D unresolved. Germline V gives CDR1 MNHNS, CDR2 SASEGT. The CDR3 loop spans 14 amino acids. Trimming took 6 bases from V and 3 from J, leaving 15 bases between them. CDR3 bases: TGTGCCAGCAGCCCTGACACGTGGAACTACGAGCAGTACTTC. Amino acids: CASSPDTWNYEQYF.

This clonotype was seen repeatedly, ten times or more. V usage is TRBV12-3 or TRBV12-4 and J usage is TRBJ1-5; 8 bases agree with TRBD1. Trimming cost V 5 bases and J 1 base; bases outside gene matches: 7. The length of the CDR3 is 16 residues. The CDR3 region has the DNA TGTGCCAGCAGTATCCGTACAGGGGGGAGCAATCAGCCCCAGCATTTT. Its protein product is CASSIRTGGSNQPQHF.

The chain couples TRBV5-1 to TRBJ2-1; the match to TRBD2 covers 14 bases. The CDR3 is made up of 16 amino acids. The V gene's germline CDR1 is SGHRS and CDR2 YFSETQ. Trimming took 4 bases from V and 6 from J; bases not matched to a gene: 6. CDR3 bases: TGCGCCAGCAGCACCCTGACTAGCGGGGGGGCCAATGAGCAGTTCTTC. This translates into CASSTLTSGGANEQFF.

This clonotype was picked up a small number of times. This chain uses TRBV6-5 with TRBJ1-4; TRBD1 matches at 7 bases. The germline CDR1 and CDR2 sequences are MNHEY and SVGAGI. This CDR3 comprises 16 residues. J gave up 6 bases and V 2 bases, and 9 bases lay outside the gene matches. The DNA of the CDR3 is TGTGCCAGCAGTTACAAATTCGGGACAGAATATGAAAAACTGTTTTTT. Translation gives CASSYKFGTEYEKLFF.

This clonotype was recorded a few times. This rearrangement joins TRBV5-1 to TRBJ1-1; D remains unclear. Germline V CDR1 and CDR2: SGHRS, YFSETQ. This CDR3 region has 16 residues. The V end lost 1 base, the J end lost 5 bases, and 18 bases lay between the germline ends. The CDR3 loop is CASSLRLVGSGTEAFF. As DNA, the CDR3 is TGCGCCAGCAGCTTGAGATTGGTTGGGTCGGGGACTGAAGCTTTCTTT.

The J gene is TRBJ2-3, the V gene TRBV5-8; D is ambiguous. The CDR3 is 16 amino acids. CDR1 is SGHTS and CDR2 is YDEGEE in the germline V gene. Trimming stripped 0 bases from V and 0 bases from J, with 11 bases between. The CDR3 region has the DNA TGTGCCAGCAGCTTGGATCGTGGTAGTAGCACAGATACGCAGTATTTT. Residues: CASSLDRGSSTDTQYF.

This clonotype has only a few counts. The chain uses TRBV5-1 and TRBJ2-5; the match to TRBD2 covers 8 bases. The CDR3 is 16 amino acids. CDR1 SGHRS and CDR2 YFSETQ come from the germline V gene. The junction had 9 bases not matched to a gene; V was cut back by 0 bases and J by 5 bases. This chain's CDR3 is CASSLVPSGSRETQYF. CDR3 sequence (DNA): TGCGCCAGCAGCTTGGTTCCTAGCGGGTCTCGGGAGACCCAGTACTTC.

This chain links TRBV12-3 or TRBV12-4 with TRBJ1-4, with no clear D. V lost 2 bases and J lost 8, with 3 bases in between. The CDR3 loop spans 11 amino acids. The CDR3 DNA is TGTGCCAGCAGTTTACGGGAAAAACTGTTTTTT. This gives the protein CASSLREKLFF.

This clonotype has a count of ten or more. The V and J genes are TRBV5-1 and TRBJ2-7; D unresolved. Germline CDR1 reads SGHRS; CDR2 reads YFSETQ. The length of the CDR3 is 16 residues. The V gene lost 1 base and the J gene lost 0 bases, with 14 bases spanning the gap. CDR3 region: CASSLNSNHFSYEQYF. The CDR3 nucleotides are TGCGCCAGCAGCTTGAACAGTAACCATTTCTCCTACGAGCAGTACTTC.

This clonotype was counted only a few times. The rearrangement links TRBV11-2 to TRBJ2-1; TRBD2 aligns across 7 bases. CDR1 is SGHAT, CDR2 FQNNGV, per germline. The trim removed 0 bases at V and 9 bases at J, leaving 14 bases unmatched. The CDR3 is 17 residues long. The CDR3 sequence: CASSLDWGGGGSSEQFF. In nucleotides, the CDR3 is TGTGCCAGCAGCTTAGATTGGGGCGGGGGAGGAAGCAGTGAGCAGTTCTTC.

Ten or more counts support this clonotype. The V gene is TRBV15, the J gene TRBJ1-1; D unresolved. V dropped 4 bases and J dropped 0 bases, with 12 bases sitting between them. The CDR3 consists of 15 residues. Germline CDR1 LNHNV, CDR2 YYDKDF (reference sequence). The CDR3 sequence: CATSMLLDLNTEAFF. CDR3 bases: TGTGCCACCAGCATGCTTCTAGACTTGAACACTGAAGCTTTCTTT.

This clonotype was seen more than once but under ten times. This sequence joins TRBV12-3 or TRBV12-4 and TRBJ1-6, with no clear D. This CDR3 region has 14 residues. V was pared by 5 bases and J by 6 bases, with 11 bases between. CDR3 loop: CASSLTAGNSPLHF. In nucleotides, the CDR3 is TGTGCCAGCAGTCTCACAGCGGGTAATTCACCCCTCCACTTT.

The rearrangement links TRBV9 to TRBJ2-7; TRBD2 agrees at 11 bases. The CDR3 is 17 residues long. J lost 0 bases, V lost 7 bases, and 12 bases had no gene match. Germline CDR1 SGDLS, CDR2 YYNGEE. CDR3 in amino acids: CASPSYSGGDLSYEQYF. The CDR3 coding sequence is TGTGCCAGCCCGTCATATAGCGGGGGGGACCTCTCCTACGAGCAGTACTTC.

This clonotype showed up many times. The V call is TRBV2, the J call TRBJ2-7; possibly TRBD1 or TRBD2 for D (5 bases each). The CDR3 is 14 residues long. Germline V gene lookup returns CDR1 SNHLY and CDR2 FYNNEI. V lost 3 bases, J lost 4 bases, and 13 bases lay in between. For the CDR3, the DNA is TGTGCCAGCAGTGAGGGGACGGCTCAGTACGAGCAGTACTTC. Protein sequence: CASSEGTAQYEQYF.

The CDR3 protein is CASSGRTGPGETQYF. The DNA of the CDR3 is TGTGCCAGCAGCGGACGGACAGGGCCAGGGGAGACCCAGTACTTC. This chain connects TRBV14 to TRBJ2-5; 8 nucleotides agree with TRBD1. J gave up 5 bases and V 5 bases, and 10 bases lay outside the gene matches. Germline lookup yields CDR1 SGHDN and CDR2 FVKESK. CDR3 length: 15 amino acids.

This clonotype was seen a single time. The V and J genes are TRBV6-1 and TRBJ1-5; no reliable D call. The germline V and J ends were trimmed by 3 bases and 4 bases, with 10 bases remaining between them. Germline CDR1 and CDR2: MNHNS and SASEGT. This CDR3 spans 14 amino acids. DNA for the CDR3: TGTGCCAGCAGTGATATTATGAGAAATCAGCCCCAGCATTTT. It encodes CASSDIMRNQPQHF.

The chain couples TRBV5-1 to TRBJ2-1; D might be TRBD2 (6 bases). The germline gives CDR1 SGHRS, CDR2 YFSETQ. V lost 2 bases and J 0 bases, leaving 12 bases between the germline ends. The CDR3 is 16 amino acids. The CDR3 spells CASSFIAASSYNEQFF. In nucleotides, the CDR3 is TGCGCCAGCAGCTTCATAGCGGCTAGCTCCTACAATGAGCAGTTCTTC.